This TCR beta chain was sequenced for a study of patients and donors after allogeneic stem cell transplantation. The CDR3 runs 13 residues. CDR1 is LGHNT, CDR2 FRNRAP, per germline. Trimming stripped 0 bases from V and 5 bases from J, with 7 bases between. TCRdb analysed the RT-PCR reads with MiXCR anew, one entry per CDR3 protein. The table has over 400,000 distinct CDR3 sequences, 16% seen once. This TCR was recovered from a human donor who was either an allogeneic HSCT recipient or a stem cell or donor lymphocyte infusion donor (not recorded which). It is not recorded whose cells these are; they may come from a transplant donor. The rearrangement links TRBV12-5 to TRBJ2-5, with D hard to call. The material sequenced was blood, either unsorted or a sorted T cell fraction (not recorded which). The CDR3 region is CASGLVLKETQYF. Written as DNA, the CDR3 is TGTGCTAGTGGTTTGGTACTTAAGGAGACCCAGTACTTC.